A single sample is the source of the 32 T cell receptor beta chains below, sequenced in a study of cytomegalovirus exposure and HLA in healthy donors (dated by TCRdb to about 2017). Libraries were constructed by the immunoSEQ multiplex PCR assay. For the multiplex PCR, a mixture combining 60 forward primers for TCR Vbeta segments and 13 reverse primers for TCR Jbeta segments was used. TCRdb retrieved this table from immuneACCESS and kept in-frame rearrangements only. Not all clones are present; in checked studies, unresolved V genes account for under half, and no reason is known for the remainder. Recorded for this sample are around 170,000 clones; more than 75% of them occurred a single time. The ten largest make up around 2.8% of the sample. Sequenced sample: PBMCs. The receptors originated from a woman aged 45-60 years in good health and CMV-seropositive.

The J gene is TRBJ1-6, the V gene TRBV25-1, with D possibly being TRBD1 (6 bases). Germline V gene data show CDR1 as MGHDK and CDR2 as SYGVNS. Between the trimmed V and J ends, which lost 1 base and 7 bases, there was a span of 14 bases. The CDR3 runs to 16 residues. The CDR3 region has the DNA TGTGCCAGCAGTGAATTAAGCAGGGGCAGGAATTCACCCCTCCACTTT. Protein: CASSELSRGRNSPLHF.

Here the CDR3 reads CAWTSGDGNEQFF. For the CDR3, the DNA is TGTGCCTGGACTAGCGGGGATGGGAATGAGCAGTTCTTC. This chain connects TRBV30 to TRBJ2-1, with TRBD2 matching 9 bases. CDR1 is GTSNPN and CDR2 is SVGIG in the germline V gene (reference sequence). The CDR3 length is 13 residues. With 4 bases clipped from V and 7 bases from J, the junction kept 5 bases outside the gene matches. The whole variable domain, filled in from reference TRBV30 and TRBJ2-1, reads SQTIHQWPATLVQPVGSPLSLECTVEGTSNPNLYWYRQAAGRGLQLLFYSVGIGQISSEVPQNLSASRPQDRQFILSSKKLLLSDSGFYLCAWTSGDGNEQFFGPGTRLTVL.

This clone has more than one count but fewer than ten. V gene TRBV2 combines with J gene TRBJ1-5, with D possibly matching TRBD1 (6 bases). Looked up from germline, CDR1 is SNHLY and CDR2 is FYNNEI. With 6 bases removed from V and 4 bases from J, the gap between germline ends came to 13 bases. CDR3 size: 14 residues. Written as DNA, the CDR3 is TGTGCCAGCAGGCTGCCTACAGGGAATCAGCCCCAGCATTTT. As protein: CASRLPTGNQPQHF.

This clone was counted a single time. This chain links TRBV5-1 with TRBJ2-4, with TRBD1 matching 9 bases. The V and J ends lost 4 bases and 9 bases, in that order; junction bases with no gene match: 14. CDR3 length: 16 residues. Germline CDR1 is SGHRS and CDR2 is YFSETQ. CDR3 in DNA: TGCGCCAGCAGCAGTACAGGGGGCACCGGCGGGGGCATTCAGTACTTC. Amino acids: CASSSTGGTGGGIQYF.

V is TRBV11-2 and J is TRBJ1-2; 8 bases line up with TRBD1. This CDR3 has 14 residues. Germline V gives CDR1 SGHAT, CDR2 FQNNGV. With V trimmed by 5 bases and J by 8 bases, 10 bases remained unmatched. DNA of the CDR3: TGTGCCAGCAGCCCCCCTGGACAGGGAGAAGGCTACACCTTC. The encoded protein is CASSPPGQGEGYTF.

Turning to this clone: Other DNA sequences in the sample encode the same CDR3. V usage is TRBV28 and J usage is TRBJ1-1, with a tentative D call TRBD1 (5 bases). Germline CDR1 and CDR2: MDHEN and SYDVKM. Trimming shortened V by 6 bases and J by 4 bases, and 15 bases separated the two germline ends. The CDR3 contains 14 residues. CDR3 nucleotide sequence: TGTGCCAGCAGCCTGGGGGGGTCGATCACTGAAGCTTTCTTT. This gives the protein CASSLGGSITEAFF.

The rearrangement uses TRBV11-2 and TRBJ2-7, with unresolved D. CDR3 length: 13 amino acids. CDR1 SGHAT and CDR2 FQNNGV come from the germline V gene. Trimming removed 5 bases from V and 3 bases from J, with 11 bases in between. CDR3 sequence (DNA): TGTGCCAGCAGCCCTCCCGGAGTCTACGAGCAGTACTTC. It translates to CASSPPGVYEQYF. Looking up the rest from reference TRBV11-2 and TRBJ2-7 gives the full variable domain: EAGVAQSPRYKIIEKRQSVAFWCNPISGHATLYWYQQILGQGPKLLIQFQNNGVVDDSQLPKDRFSAERLKGVDSTLKIQPAKLEDSAVYLCASSPPGVYEQYFGPGTRLTVT.

This sequence joins TRBV18 and TRBJ2-2; 14 bases match TRBD2. V shed 1 base and J 7 bases; nucleotides not matched to a gene: 5. The germline CDR1 and CDR2 sequences are KGHSH and LQKENI. The length of the CDR3 is 17 residues. The CDR3 protein is CASSPQGLAGVGGELFF. In DNA, the CDR3 is TGTGCCAGCTCACCACAGGGACTAGCGGGGGTCGGCGGGGAGCTGTTTTTT. Using reference TRBV18 and TRBJ2-2 for the parts outside the CDR3, the full variable domain is NAGVMQNPRHLVRRRGQEARLRCSPMKGHSHVYWYRQLPEEGLKFMVYLQKENIIDESGMPKERFSAEFPKEGPSILRIQQVVRGDSAAYFCASSPQGLAGVGGELFFGEGSRLTVL.

For the CDR3, the DNA is TGTGCCAGTAGTATGGGGGACAGGGTGATCGGCCAGCCCCAGCATTTT. Encoded protein: CASSMGDRVIGQPQHF. This sequence joins TRBV19 and TRBJ1-5; 9 bases line up with TRBD1. The CDR3 extends over 16 amino acids. Per the germline V gene, CDR1 is LNHDA and CDR2 is SQIVND (reference sequence). The junction had 10 bases not matched to a gene; V was cut back by 3 bases and J by 7 bases.

The chain has TRBV5-8 and TRBJ2-3; D may be TRBD2 (6 bases). With 7 bases removed from V and 3 bases from J, the gap between germline ends came to 18 bases. The CDR3 covers 15 residues. Germline assignment: CDR1 SGHTS and CDR2 YDEGEE. This CDR3 reads CASRSLIAATDTQYF. The DNA for the CDR3 is TGTGCCAGCCGATCACTCATAGCGGCAACAGATACGCAGTATTTT.

The J gene is TRBJ2-3, the V gene TRBV6-5, with 14 bases fitting TRBD2. The V segment lost 6 bases and the J segment 6 bases; nucleotides outside the gene matches: 5. The germline CDR1 and CDR2 sequences are MNHEY and SVGAGI. This CDR3 contains 15 residues. Written as DNA, the CDR3 is TGTGCCAGCAGCCGGACTAGCGGGGGGCGGGATACGCAGTATTTT. Translating gives CASSRTSGGRDTQYF.

The chain's CDR3 is CASSPGTGGSGTQYF. Here the CDR3 DNA reads TGCGCCAGCAGCCCCGGGACGGGAGGTTCGGGGACCCAGTACTTC. The V and J genes are TRBV5-1 and TRBJ2-5; 7 bases are a match to TRBD2. V gave up 4 bases and J gave up 7 bases; unmatched junction bases: 13. This CDR3 has 15 residues. CDR1 and CDR2 (germline): SGHRS, YFSETQ.

This sequence joins TRBV6-1 and TRBJ2-7; a possible D gene is TRBD1 (5 bases). The germline gives CDR1 MNHNS, CDR2 SASEGT. Trimming shortened V by 6 bases and J by 1 base, and 10 bases separated the two germline ends. This CDR3 comprises 13 residues. The CDR3 nucleotides are TGTGCCAGCAGACCGACAGTGTCCTACGAGCAGTACTTC. Translation gives CASRPTVSYEQYF.

The rearrangement links TRBV10-1 to TRBJ2-7, with 7 positions matching TRBD1. The CDR3 covers 14 residues. Germline V gene sequence: CDR1 WNHNN, CDR2 SYGVQD (reference sequence). J was trimmed by 1 base and V by 11 bases; bases with no gene match: 11. This CDR3 reads CAGTSGTDSYEQYF. The CDR3 DNA follows: TGCGCCGGTACTTCCGGGACAGATTCCTACGAGCAGTACTTC.

The rearrangement links TRBV7-3 to TRBJ2-3, with no clear D. This CDR3 contains 14 residues. V shed 0 bases and J shed 2 bases, with 6 bases lying between them. Looked up from germline, CDR1 is SGHTA and CDR2 is FQGTGA. CDR3 in DNA: TGTGCCAGCAGCTTAACGGCCATCACAGATACGCAGTATTTT. Amino acids: CASSLTAITDTQYF. Complete variable domain (other parts from reference TRBV7-3 and TRBJ2-3): GAGVSQTPSNKVTEKGKYVELRCDPISGHTALYWYRQSLGQGPEFLIYFQGTGAADDSGLPNDRFFAVRPEGSVSTLKIQRTERGDSAVYLCASSLTAITDTQYFGPGTRLTVL.

The J gene is TRBJ2-7, the V gene TRBV25-1; no firm D call. The CDR3 has 11 residues. V shed 3 bases and J shed 3 bases, with 3 bases lying between them. Per the germline V gene, CDR1 is MGHDK and CDR2 is SYGVNS. In DNA form, the CDR3 reads TGTGCCAGCAGTGACTACTACGAGCAGTACTTC. Its protein is CASSDYYEQYF.

This clone has a single count. The chain employs TRBV5-4 and TRBJ2-7; TRBD2 matches 7 bases. This CDR3 is 14 amino acids long. Germline values: CDR1 SGHNT, CDR2 YYREEE (reference sequence). V shed 4 bases and J 6 bases; nucleotides not matched to a gene: 10. CDR3 bases: TGTGCCAGCAGCCCCGTGGGGGGGTCCCGCGAGCAGTACTTC. This sequence encodes CASSPVGGSREQYF.

The chain has TRBV7-8 and TRBJ1-5; 9 bases are a match to TRBD1. The CDR3 contains 14 residues. CDR1 is SGHVS and CDR2 is FQNEAQ in the germline V gene. With 3 bases clipped from V and 6 bases from J, the junction kept 3 bases outside the gene matches. As DNA, the CDR3 is TGTGCCAGCAGCTTCAGACAGGGGGGTCAGCCCCAGCATTTT. Translated: CASSFRQGGQPQHF.

The chain combines TRBV4-1 with TRBJ2-1; D gene unclear. Between the trimmed V and J ends, which lost 0 bases and 7 bases, there was a span of 4 bases. CDR3 length equals 12 residues. Germline CDR1 reads MGHRA; CDR2 reads YSYEKL. CDR3 sequence: CASSQDSNEQFF. CDR3 DNA: TGCGCCAGCAGCCAAGACTCTAATGAGCAGTTCTTC.

This clone was seen a single time. The chain combines TRBV7-9 with TRBJ2-2, with D tentatively TRBD2 (6 bases). Germline V CDR1 and CDR2: SEHNR, FQNEAQ (reference sequence). This CDR3 is 14 amino acids long. V gave up 6 bases and J gave up 4 bases, with 12 bases separating them. The CDR3 sequence is CASRSDGGTGELFF. For the CDR3, the DNA is TGTGCCAGCAGATCAGACGGGGGCACCGGGGAGCTGTTTTTT.

The genes are TRBV7-2 and TRBJ2-1; 7 bases map to TRBD1. This CDR3 region has 14 residues. Germline assignment: CDR1 SGHTA and CDR2 FQGNSA. J gave up 6 bases and V 5 bases, and 7 bases lay outside the gene matches. For the CDR3, the DNA is TGTGCCAGCAGCCCTGGACAGGTAGCCAATGAGCAGTTCTTC. Protein sequence: CASSPGQVANEQFF.

The V gene is TRBV29-1, the J gene TRBJ2-7; 8 positions agree with TRBD2. The CDR3 is 13 amino acids. J was trimmed by 7 bases and V by 1 base; bases with no gene match: 6. Germline V gene sequence: CDR1 SQVTM, CDR2 ANQGSEA. CDR3 in amino acids: CSVEVGGAREQYF. The CDR3 nucleotides read TGCAGCGTTGAAGTCGGGGGGGCGCGTGAGCAGTACTTC.

This clone was seen once. The chain couples TRBV11-2 to TRBJ1-5; D possibly corresponds to TRBD1 (5 bases). V was trimmed by 4 bases and J by 7 bases, leaving 14 bases between them. The CDR3 contains 14 residues. Germline V gene data show CDR1 as SGHAT and CDR2 as FQNNGV. This CDR3 reads CASSYVDRGQPQHF. The CDR3 nucleotides are TGTGCCAGCAGCTACGTCGATCGGGGGCAGCCCCAGCATTTT.

This chain joins TRBV5-1 and TRBJ2-7; TRBD1 matches 9 bases. CDR3 length equals 13 residues. After removal of 5 bases from V and 2 bases from J, the junction contained 2 bases not matched to a gene. The germline V gene has CDR1 SGHRS and CDR2 YFSETQ. The CDR3 DNA is TGCGCCAGCAGTGGGACAGGGCCCTACGAGCAGTACTTC. Its protein product is CASSGTGPYEQYF. Variable domain in full (rest from reference TRBV5-1 and TRBJ2-7): KAGVTQTPRYLIKTRGQQVTLSCSPISGHRSVSWYQQTPGQGLQFLFEYFSETQRNKGNFPGRFSGRQFSNSRSEMNVSTLELGDSALYLCASSGTGPYEQYFGPGTRLTVT.

This chain uses TRBV19 with TRBJ2-3; TRBD2 matches at 9 bases. The CDR3 covers 15 residues. After removal of 5 bases from V and 2 bases from J, the junction contained 5 bases not matched to a gene. Germline V gene lookup returns CDR1 LNHDA and CDR2 SQIVND (reference sequence). CDR3 loop: CASSAGGPYTDTQYF. CDR3 nucleotides: TGTGCCAGTAGTGCGGGGGGGCCTTACACAGATACGCAGTATTTT.

This clone appeared a few times. The sample has other DNA sequences that encode this CDR3 too. CDR3 in DNA: TGTGCCAGCAGTGAAGGCAGGGTAGGGTCTGGAAACACCATATATTTT. Protein sequence: CASSEGRVGSGNTIYF. This chain joins TRBV6-1 and TRBJ1-3; tentative D call: TRBD1 (5 bases). The CDR3 totals 16 residues. V lost 1 base and J 1 base, leaving 11 bases between the germline ends. Germline lookup yields CDR1 MNHNS and CDR2 SASEGT.

This clone came up a few times. The sample holds other DNA sequences that translate to the same CDR3. The chain links TRBV6-5 to TRBJ2-7, with D possibly TRBD2 on 5 matching bases. The CDR3 length is 12 residues. Looked up from germline, CDR1 is MNHEY and CDR2 is SVGAGI. Trimming removed 6 bases at V and 0 bases at J, with 6 bases between. CDR3 coding DNA: TGTGCCAGCAGGGGGAGCTCCTACGAGCAGTACTTC. This gives the protein CASRGSSYEQYF.

The chain links TRBV19 to TRBJ2-2; perhaps TRBD1 as D (5 bases). V was clipped by 2 bases and J by 5 bases, with 12 bases between them. Germline V gives CDR1 LNHDA, CDR2 SQIVND (reference sequence). This CDR3 contains 15 residues. The CDR3 DNA reads TGTGCCAGTAGTATACGCCAGGGTCTGACCGGGGAGCTGTTTTTT. Translating gives CASSIRQGLTGELFF.

The chain has TRBV5-4 and TRBJ2-3; 7 positions match TRBD1. With V trimmed by 3 bases and J by 2 bases, 9 bases remained unmatched. From germline, CDR1 is SGHNT and CDR2 YYREEE (reference sequence). CDR3 length: 16 amino acids. In DNA, the CDR3 is TGTGCCAGCAGCTCAACAAAACAGGGGCCCACAGATACGCAGTATTTT. This codes for CASSSTKQGPTDTQYF.

This clone has more than one count but fewer than ten. The chain couples TRBV18 to TRBJ2-3, with 10 bases identical to TRBD2. CDR3 size: 14 residues. The J segment lost 2 bases and the V segment lost 6 bases, leaving 2 bases of the junction unmatched. From germline, CDR1 is KGHSH and CDR2 LQKENI. The CDR3 here is CASSTSGATDTQYF. The CDR3 DNA reads as TGTGCCAGCTCCACTAGCGGGGCCACAGATACGCAGTATTTT.

The J gene is TRBJ2-3, the V gene TRBV6-5; 7 bases fit TRBD2. V lost 4 bases to trimming and J lost 6 bases; unmatched junction nucleotides: 10. This CDR3 has 15 amino acids. The germline V gene has CDR1 MNHEY and CDR2 SVGAGI. CDR3 bases: TGTGCCAGCAGTTTGGGGGGGATTGGAGGGGATACGCAGTATTTT. It yields the protein CASSLGGIGGDTQYF.

The genes are TRBV15 and TRBJ2-5, with D maybe TRBD2 (7 bases). The end of the DNA fits TRBJ2-7 better, so the J call may be wrong. The CDR3 sequence is 15 residues long. Germline V gene data show CDR1 as LNHNV and CDR2 as YYDKDF (reference sequence). CDR3 sequence: CATSILGRGVGEQYF. Written as DNA, the CDR3 is TGTGCCACCAGCATCCTAGGGAGGGGGGTCGGCGAGCAGTACTTC.